This T cell receptor (beta chain) was retrieved from a study of CD8 T cells in Susac syndrome. Findings of the study overall: It was acknowledged in the study that its TCR sequencing and HLA analysis involved a relatively small number of individuals.

The CDR3 runs 15 residues. Between the trimmed V and J ends, which lost 5 bases and 5 bases, there was a span of 13 bases. RNA, at roughly 0.45 to 1 ug, was reverse transcribed with random hexamers. The immunoSEQ assay covered 54 Vbeta and 13 Jbeta segments for CDR3. TCRdb re-analysed the immunoSEQ multiplex PCR reads in MiXCR, keeping a single row per CDR3 protein. The repertoire holds 180,000 or so distinct CDR3 sequences, with around 94% as singletons. TCR beta sequencing covered blood CD8+ and CD4+ T cells. In the case of this clonotype: What it binds is not known.

This sequence was found in a human donor in good health. The rearrangement links TRBV12-3 or TRBV12-4 to TRBJ1-6; a weak D match, TRBD1 (5 bases). Sample: CD4+ T cells from PBMCs. CDR3 amino acids: CASSPGDADNSPLHF. CDR3 bases: TGTGCCAGCAGTCCCGGGGACGCGGATAATTCACCCCTCCACTTT.